A selection of T cell receptor beta chains follows, all from one sample in a study of T cells in Graves' hyperthyroidism and ophthalmopathy. TCRdb passed the multiplex PCR reads through MiXCR, listing each CDR3 protein once. The sample lists over 400,000 distinct CDR3 sequences, approximately 23% occurring once. Sequenced material: blood. The receptors derive from a woman aged 70-85 years with Graves' ophthalmopathy. Both conserved end residues are part of each CDR3. A D gene is named only where the DNA matches it firmly. The size of a clone is reported for some rows only, either as once, few or many, or as a class for expanded clones.

>TRBJ2-1|few|TRBV24-1|TRBD1|15
TGTGCCACCAGTGATACCCGGGACAGACCCAATGAGCAGTTCTTC
CATSDTRDRPNEQFF
>TRBJ2-1|many|TRBV6-2/TRBV6-3|TRBD2|15
TGTGCCAGCAGACAAACTAGCGGACCCTGGGATGAGCAGTTCTTC
CASRQTSGPWDEQFF
>TRBJ2-5|NA|TRBV9|TRBD2|14
TGTGCCAGCAGCGCTAGCGGGGCTCAAGAGACCCAGTACTTC
CASSASGAQETQYF
>TRBJ2-7|NA|TRBV19|NA|13
TGTGCCAGTAGTGTGGACAGCTCCTACGAGCAGTACTTC
CASSVDSSYEQYF
>TRBJ2-5|few|TRBV20-1|TRBD2|15
TGCAGTGCTCCCCGACTAGCAGACTTTCAAGGGACCCAGTACTTC
CSAPRLADFQGTQYF
>TRBJ2-1|few|TRBV30|TRBD2|16
TGTGCCTGGACCGGGCCAACGGGACTAGCGGCTGGTGAGCAGTTCTTC
CAWTGPTGLAAGEQFF
>TRBJ2-2|NA|TRBV5-6|NA|17
TGTGCCAGCAGCTCAACCTGGACGGGAATTGACACCGGGGAGCTGTTTTTT
CASSSTWTGIDTGELFF
>TRBJ1-1|few|TRBV6-1|NA|13
TGTGCCAGCAGTGGCGACAGTGGAGGTGAAGCTTTCTTT
CASSGDSGGEAFF
>TRBJ2-7|many|TRBV6-2/TRBV6-3|NA|17
TGTGCCAGCAGTTACAAGGTTATAGCGTCCCGCTCCTACGAGCAGTACTTC
CASSYKVIASRSYEQYF
>TRBJ1-3|few|TRBV6-1|NA|12
TGTGCCAGCAACGACTCTGGAAACACCATATATTTT
CASNDSGNTIYF
>TRBJ1-1|NA|TRBV19|NA|13
TGTGCCAGTAGTACCTCAGGGGTCACTGAAGCTTTCTTT
CASSTSGVTEAFF
>TRBJ2-3|few|TRBV6-1|TRBD2|16
TGTGCCAGCAGGCCCTTAGCGGGGGGACTCACAGATACGCAGTATTTT
CASRPLAGGLTDTQYF
>TRBJ1-3|NA|TRBV19|NA|13
TGTGCCAGTAGTCCAGACAGCGTTATCACCATATATTTT
CASSPDSVITIYF
>TRBJ2-3|many|TRBV24-1|TRBD2|14
TGTGCCACCAGTAGAACGGGAGGGACAGATACGCAGTATTTT
CATSRTGGTDTQYF
>TRBJ2-5|many|TRBV2|TRBD2|15
TGTGCCAGCCTGAACGGCGGGAGCCCCGGGGAGACCCAGTACTTC
CASLNGGSPGETQYF
>TRBJ1-1|many|TRBV20-1|NA|15
TGCAGTGCTATGGAGAATTTTATTAGGAACACTGAAGCTTTCTTT
CSAMENFIRNTEAFF
>TRBJ2-1|NA|TRBV12-3/TRBV12-4|NA|13
TGTGCCAGCAGTCAGACTCAGGGCGGGAAGCAGTTCTTC
CASSQTQGGKQFF
>TRBJ2-7|NA|TRBV30|NA|12
TGTGCCTGGAGTGCTAGGGTGGAAGAGCAGTACTTC
CAWSARVEEQYF
>TRBJ1-1|NA|TRBV4-1|NA|10
TGCGCCAGCGTTCTCTCTGAAGCTTTCTTT
CASVLSEAFF
>TRBJ2-7|few|TRBV5-1|NA|15
TGCGCCAGCAGCCTTACCGGGACACCTAACTACGAGCAGTACTTC
CASSLTGTPNYEQYF
>TRBJ1-1|many|TRBV6-1|NA|15
TGTGCCAGCAGGCCACCGGGGGCTCGGGACACTGAAGCTTTCTTT
CASRPPGARDTEAFF
>TRBJ1-6|NA|TRBV7-3|TRBD1|13
TGTGCCAGCAGCGCCGACAGGGTCTCACCCCTCCACTTT
CASSADRVSPLHF
>TRBJ2-5|NA|TRBV6-5|NA|13
TGTGCCAGCAGTTACCCCGTACAAGAGACCCAGTACTTC
CASSYPVQETQYF
>TRBJ2-5|once|TRBV5-4|NA|11
TGTGCCAGCTCAATCAGTGGGGCACAGTACTTC
CASSISGAQYF
>TRBJ2-1|NA|TRBV7-9|TRBD2|16
TGTGCCAGCAGCTTATATGGGGCGGGAGCTTTAGATGAGCAGTTCTTC
CASSLYGAGALDEQFF
>TRBJ2-2|many|TRBV2|TRBD1|14
TGTGCCAGGGGGGACAGTGCGAACACCGGGGAGCTGTTTTTT
CARGDSANTGELFF
>TRBJ2-3|NA|TRBV20-1|TRBD2|13
TGCAGTGCCGCGGGAGCGGGCACAGATACGCAGTATTTT
CSAAGAGTDTQYF
>TRBJ1-2|few|TRBV6-5|TRBD1|18
TGTGCCAGCAGTTACTCGCAGGGGGCCGCTACCCGAAACTATGGCTACACCTTC
CASSYSQGAATRNYGYTF
>TRBJ2-7|many|TRBV2|NA|15
TGTGCCAGCAGTGAAGGGACGGTCCTTGTCGATTTGCAGTACTTC
CASSEGTVLVDLQYF
>TRBJ1-6|NA|TRBV28|TRBD1|15
TGTGCCAGCAGTAAGGACAGGGGGAGGAATTCACCCCTCCACTTT
CASSKDRGRNSPLHF
>TRBJ1-2|few|TRBV30|NA|11
TGTGCCTGGAGTGCCGGTTGGGGCTACACCTTC
CAWSAGWGYTF
>TRBJ2-7|many|TRBV2|TRBD1|16
TGTGCCAGCAGGGGCCCCGGGACAGGGGGCGGGTACGAGCAGTACTTC
CASRGPGTGGGYEQYF
>TRBJ2-7|NA|TRBV20-1|NA|14
TGCAGTTATTTTTTGTCTGGAACTACCTACGAGCAGTACTTC
CSYFLSGTTYEQYF
>TRBJ2-2|NA|TRBV4-3|NA|12
TGCGCCAGCAGCCCGCAGACCGGGGAGCTGTTTTTT
CASSPQTGELFF
>TRBJ1-1|NA|TRBV4-3|TRBD1|15
TGCGCCAGCAGCCATAACAGGGGTCAGAACACTGAAGCTTTCTTT
CASSHNRGQNTEAFF
>TRBJ2-3|NA|TRBV7-6|TRBD1|15
TGTGCCAGCAGCCTCGGGACAGATAGCACAGATACGCAGTATTTT
CASSLGTDSTDTQYF
>TRBJ1-1|many|TRBV20-1|TRBD1|14
TGCAGTGCTAGGGGACAGGGGGCGTACACTGAAGCTTTCTTT
CSARGQGAYTEAFF
>TRBJ1-3|few|TRBV14|TRBD1|16
TGTGCCAGCAGCCGGACAGGGTTTGTTTCTGGAAACACCATATATTTT
CASSRTGFVSGNTIYF
>TRBJ2-7|many|TRBV28|NA|14
TGTGCCAGCAGTTACGGGGGCTCCTCCTACGAGCAGTACTTC
CASSYGGSSYEQYF
>TRBJ1-1|many|TRBV28|NA|14
TGTGCCAGCAGTTCCGGACAAATGAACACTGAAGCTTTCTTT
CASSSGQMNTEAFF
>TRBJ2-1|NA|TRBV18|TRBD1|15
TGTGCCAGCTCGGGACAGCTAAGCTCCTACAATGAGCAGTTCTTC
CASSGQLSSYNEQFF
>TRBJ2-2|NA|TRBV4-1|TRBD2|17
TGCGCCAGCAGCCATCCCCTAGCGGGGATAAACACCGGGGAGCTGTTTTTT
CASSHPLAGINTGELFF
>TRBJ2-7|many|TRBV2|NA|13
TGTGCCAGCAGTGTTTCCAGAACCTACGAGCAGTACTTC
CASSVSRTYEQYF
>TRBJ2-5|few|TRBV20-1|TRBD2|16
TGCAGTGCTAGAAGGGGTAGCGGGAGAATATCAGAGACCCAGTACTTC
CSARRGSGRISETQYF
>TRBJ1-5|NA|TRBV5-1|NA|14
TGCGCCAGCAGCTTAGGGGGGCTGTATCAGCCCCAGCATTTT
CASSLGGLYQPQHF
>TRBJ2-7|few|TRBV29-1|TRBD2|13
TGCAGCGCTACGACTAGCGTGGGGTACGAGCAGTACTTC
CSATTSVGYEQYF
>TRBJ2-2|many|TRBV11-1|TRBD2|15
TGTGCCAGCAGAAGACTAGCGGGAGTCACCGGGGAGCTGTTTTTT
CASRRLAGVTGELFF
>TRBJ2-5|NA|TRBV20-1|NA|14
TGCAGTGCTAGAGATATGGGGATGCGAGAGACCCAGTACTTC
CSARDMGMRETQYF
>TRBJ2-7|NA|TRBV5-5|TRBD2|19
TGTGCCAGCAGCTGGCGGGGGAGCGGGAGCACATTTCCTTCCTACGAGCAGTACTTC
CASSWRGSGSTFPSYEQYF
>TRBJ2-3|many|TRBV2|TRBD2|16
TGTGCCAGCAGGAGAAGGGAGGGAGGAGGCACAGATACGCAGTATTTT
CASRRREGGGTDTQYF
>TRBJ2-7|NA|TRBV12-3/TRBV12-4|TRBD2|14
TGTGCCAGCAATCCCCGCGGGAGGCTCTACGAGCAGTACTTC
CASNPRGRLYEQYF
>TRBJ2-7|NA|TRBV14|NA|13
TGTGCCAGCAGCTTCAGAACCCCCTACGAGCAGTACTTC
CASSFRTPYEQYF
>TRBJ2-2|NA|TRBV7-9|NA|15
TGTGCCAGCAGCTTAGATTTTCATGGGACCGGGGAGCTGTTTTTT
CASSLDFHGTGELFF
>TRBJ2-3|NA|TRBV5-1|NA|14
TGCGCCAGCAGCCCCGGAGAGAGGTCAGATACGCAGTATTTT
CASSPGERSDTQYF
>TRBJ2-5|few|TRBV30|NA|14
TGTGCCTGGAGTGTACTGGAGGGCGCGGGGACCCAGTACTTC
CAWSVLEGAGTQYF
>TRBJ1-1|many|TRBV20-1|NA|13
TGCAGTGCTCCCCGCCCCGTAGGGGCTGGAGCTTTCTTT
CSAPRPVGAGAFF
>TRBJ1-1|NA|TRBV7-2|TRBD1|14
TGTGCCAGCAGCTTATGGACAGGGAACACTGAAGCTTTCTTT
CASSLWTGNTEAFF
>TRBJ2-5|few|TRBV20-1|TRBD2|19
TGCAGTGCTAGAGCCGTCCCGGGACTAGCGGGAGGGGACCAAGAGACCCAGTACTTC
CSARAVPGLAGGDQETQYF
>TRBJ1-6|many|TRBV27|NA|14
TGTGCCAGCAACGTACAGGGACAAAATTCACCCCTCCACTTT
CASNVQGQNSPLHF
>TRBJ2-7|many|TRBV24-1|TRBD2|14
TGTGCCACCAGTGATTCCGGACTAGCCCGGGAGCAGTACTTC
CATSDSGLAREQYF